The 32 T cell receptor beta chains below were found in one sample sequenced in a study of memory CD4+ T cells and cytomegalovirus serostatus. Profiled with immunoSEQ multiplex PCR; TCRdb holds only in-frame clones, not every one. The table has some 52,000 clones, over 60% seen once. The sort gate was single viable CD3+CD4+CD8-CD45RO+ cells for memory CD4+ T cells. Sequenced material: memory CD4+ T cells from blood. These receptors came from an adult in good health and CMV-seropositive.

The CDR3 DNA sequence: TGTGCCAGCAGCGTAGGGACAGGGGGTAGGAACACCGGGGAGCTGTTTTTT. Translation gives CASSVGTGGRNTGELFF. V usage is TRBV9 and J usage is TRBJ2-2; 10 nucleotides align to TRBD1. The CDR3 length is 17 residues. Germline assignment: CDR1 SGDLS and CDR2 YYNGEE. V dropped 0 bases and J dropped 1; count of bases not matched to a gene: 3. Complete variable domain (other parts from reference TRBV9 and TRBJ2-2): DSGVTQTPKHLITATGQRVTLRCSPRSGDLSVYWYQQSLDQGLQFLIQYYNGEERAKGNILERFSAQQFPDLHSELNLSSLELGDSALYFCASSVGTGGRNTGELFFGEGSRLTVL.

The rearrangement joins TRBV28 to TRBJ2-5, with D tentatively TRBD1 (6 bases). This CDR3 has 17 amino acids. Trimming stripped 10 bases from V and 7 bases from J, with 31 bases between. Germline V gives CDR1 MDHEN, CDR2 SYDVKM. CDR3 coding DNA: TGTGCCACCTCAGTGAGGGGTGCCGACAGGAACGTGGGGACCCAGTACTTC. It encodes CATSVRGADRNVGTQYF.

J is TRBJ2-5 and V is TRBV5-4; 13 bases line up with TRBD2. V trimming: 3 bases; J trimming: 5 bases; junction bases outside the gene matches: 4. Germline V gene sequence: CDR1 SGHNT, CDR2 YYREEE (reference sequence). The CDR3 consists of 15 residues. The CDR3 DNA sequence: TGTGCCAGCAGCTGGGAACTAGCGGGAGGGGAGACCCAGTACTTC. Translation: CASSWELAGGETQYF. Complete variable domain (other parts from reference TRBV5-4 and TRBJ2-5): ETGVTQSPTHLIKTRGQQVTLRCSSQSGHNTVSWYQQALGQGPQFIFQYYREEENGRGNFPPRFSGLQFPNYSSELNVNALELDDSALYLCASSWELAGGETQYFGPGTRLLVL.

This clone was recorded a few times. The CDR3 nucleotides read TGTGCCAGCAGCTTGTTCCAAGGGTCCGGGTACGAGCAGTACTTC. Its protein product is CASSLFQGSGYEQYF. The chain is built from TRBV7-3 and TRBJ2-7; D call uncertain. Trimming took off 3 bases at V and 4 bases at J, with 16 bases between the two ends. The CDR3 length is 15 residues. From germline, CDR1 is SGHTA and CDR2 FQGTGA.

In its sample, this clone was seen a few times. The chain combines TRBV27 with TRBJ2-3; D possibly uses TRBD1 or TRBD2 (5 bases each). This CDR3 contains 14 residues. Germline CDR1 MNHEY, CDR2 SMNVEV (reference sequence). Deletions cut 10 bases from V and 3 bases from J, with 17 bases between. This CDR3 is CATRPGQSTDTQYF. Written as DNA, the CDR3 is TGTGCCACCCGGCCGGGGCAGAGTACAGATACGCAGTATTTT.

The chain joins TRBV5-6 to TRBJ1-2; D is perhaps TRBD1 (6 bases). The CDR3 loop spans 14 amino acids. Trimming removed 2 bases from V and 3 bases from J, with 11 bases in between. Germline V gene lookup returns CDR1 SGHDT and CDR2 YYEEEE. CDR3 region: CASSFRGAYYGYTF. Written as DNA, the CDR3 is TGTGCCAGCAGCTTCAGGGGCGCCTACTATGGCTACACCTTC. The variable domain in full, completed from reference TRBV5-6 and TRBJ1-2, reads DAGVTQSPTHLIKTRGQQVTLRCSPKSGHDTVSWYQQALGQGPQFIFQYYEEEERQRGNFPDRFSGHQFPNYSSELNVNALLLGDSALYLCASSFRGAYYGYTFGSGTRLTVV.

J is TRBJ1-2 and V is TRBV19; D perhaps matches TRBD1 (5 bases). The CDR3 consists of 14 residues. Germline assignment: CDR1 LNHDA and CDR2 SQIVND (reference sequence). The V end was cut by 5 bases, the J end by 10 bases, with 20 bases between. The CDR3 loop reads CASSPVGAQFVYTF. CDR3 nucleotides: TGTGCCAGTAGTCCTGTCGGGGCGCAGTTCGTCTACACCTTC.

The genes are TRBV11-2 and TRBJ2-5; TRBD2 matches at 14 bases. The germline gives CDR1 SGHAT, CDR2 FQNNGV. The J segment lost 3 bases and the V segment lost 5 bases, leaving 5 bases of the junction unmatched. The CDR3 spans 16 residues. The DNA of the CDR3 is TGTGCCAGCAGCAGAGAGGGACTAGCGGGGGAAGAGACCCAGTACTTC. It encodes CASSREGLAGEETQYF.

The chain is built from TRBV2 and TRBJ2-7; a weak D match, TRBD1 (7 bases). V was trimmed by 4 bases and J by 0 bases, leaving 13 bases between them. Germline loops: CDR1 SNHLY, CDR2 FYNNEI. The CDR3 covers 15 residues. This CDR3 reads CASSGRQGGSYEQYF. As DNA, the CDR3 is TGTGCCAGCAGTGGTAGGCAGGGGGGCTCCTACGAGCAGTACTTC.

The chain combines TRBV5-8 with TRBJ1-4; perhaps TRBD1 as D (6 bases). The germline V and J ends were trimmed by 4 bases and 1 base, with 14 bases remaining between them. The CDR3 length is 16 residues. CDR1 SGHTS and CDR2 YDEGEE come from the germline V gene. CDR3 region: CASSNGQLITNEKLFF. CDR3 nucleotides: TGTGCCAGCAGCAACGGACAGCTAATAACTAATGAAAAACTGTTTTTT.

J is TRBJ2-3 and V is TRBV28; 10 nucleotides agree with TRBD2. Per the germline V gene, CDR1 is MDHEN and CDR2 is SYDVKM. This CDR3 region has 15 residues. V shed 7 bases, J shed 7 bases, and the junction held 11 bases outside the gene matches. The CDR3 protein is CASIASGSLGNTQYF. In DNA form, the CDR3 reads TGTGCCAGCATCGCTAGCGGGAGTTTGGGGAATACGCAGTATTTT.

This clone has just a few counts. The rearrangement links TRBV30 to TRBJ2-1; 11 nucleotides align to TRBD2. The germline CDR1 and CDR2 sequences are GTSNPN and SVGIG (reference sequence). V dropped 4 bases and J dropped 4; count of bases not matched to a gene: 21. The CDR3 totals 20 residues. Written as DNA, the CDR3 is TGTGCCTGGACCCAACCAACCGATACTAGCGGGAGTAGACTTTACAATGAGCAGTTCTTC. It yields the protein CAWTQPTDTSGSRLYNEQFF.

This clone came up a few times. The V call is TRBV7-3, the J call TRBJ2-7; TRBD2 agrees at 8 bases. The CDR3 runs 17 residues. Trimming cost V 5 bases and J 3 bases; bases outside gene matches: 15. CDR1 is SGHTA, CDR2 FQGTGA, per germline. The DNA for the CDR3 is TGTGCCAGCAGCCGTTATAGAGTGACTAGCGAAATCTACGAGCAGTACTTC. It yields the protein CASSRYRVTSEIYEQYF. The whole variable domain, remainder taken from reference TRBV7-3 and TRBJ2-7, is GAGVSQTPSNKVTEKGKYVELRCDPISGHTALYWYRQSLGQGPEFLIYFQGTGAADDSGLPNDRFFAVRPEGSVSTLKIQRTERGDSAVYLCASSRYRVTSEIYEQYFGPGTRLTVT.

The chain recombines TRBV7-2 with TRBJ1-1, with D possibly being TRBD1 (5 bases). V lost 5 bases and J 0 bases, leaving 16 bases between the germline ends. The V gene's germline CDR1 is SGHTA and CDR2 FQGNSA. The CDR3 is made up of 16 amino acids. Written as DNA, the CDR3 is TGTGCCAGCAGCCCCCAGGGTCCGGGGGTGAACACTGAAGCTTTCTTT. Its translation is CASSPQGPGVNTEAFF.

CDR3 DNA: TGTGCCAGCAGTGTTGGACGGTATAATTCACCCCTCCACTTT. Translating gives CASSVGRYNSPLHF. This chain uses TRBV6-5 with TRBJ1-6; unclear D gene. The CDR3 spans 14 residues. CDR1 and CDR2 from the germline V gene are MNHEY and SVGAGI. V was pared by 5 bases and J by 4 bases, with 9 bases between.

The CDR3 sequence: CASSLGDKASRTFF. CDR3 nucleotide sequence: TGTGCCAGCAGCTTAGGAGACAAGGCTAGCCGGACTTTCTTT. The chain links TRBV7-9 to TRBJ1-1; D is unresolved. The CDR3 sequence is 14 residues long. Germline CDR1 and CDR2: SEHNR and FQNEAQ (reference sequence). V lost 1 base and J 12 bases, leaving 18 bases between the germline ends.

The chain uses TRBV18 and TRBJ2-3, with 7 nucleotides matching TRBD1. This CDR3 has 16 residues. V lost 6 bases to trimming and J lost 5 bases; unmatched junction nucleotides: 14. CDR1 is KGHSH, CDR2 LQKENI, per germline. The CDR3 nucleotides read TGTGCCAGCTCCCGACCCCTGACAGGGCTTAGAGATACGCAGTATTTT. Protein: CASSRPLTGLRDTQYF.

This clone appeared a few times. The V gene is TRBV18, the J gene TRBJ1-1; 11 nucleotides line up with TRBD1. This CDR3 has 14 amino acids. J lost 4 bases, V lost 2 bases, and 0 bases had no gene match. Germline V gene lookup returns CDR1 KGHSH and CDR2 LQKENI. The CDR3 nucleotides read TGTGCCAGCTCACCAGGGACAGGGGGCACTGAAGCTTTCTTT. It translates to CASSPGTGGTEAFF.

This chain joins TRBV11-1 and TRBJ2-7; the D gene is possibly TRBD1 (5 bases). Germline-derived CDR1 and CDR2 are SGHAT and FQDESV (reference sequence). With 4 bases removed from V and 0 bases from J, the gap between germline ends came to 10 bases. This CDR3 spans 14 amino acids. The CDR3 loop is CASSSLGHSYEQYF. CDR3 DNA sequence: TGTGCCAGCAGCTCCTTGGGGCACTCCTACGAGCAGTACTTC.

The chain employs TRBV5-1 and TRBJ1-2; possibly TRBD1 for D (6 bases). The V end lost 1 base, the J end lost 4 bases, and 20 bases lay between the germline ends. CDR1 and CDR2 from the germline V gene are SGHRS and YFSETQ. This CDR3 spans 17 amino acids. As DNA, the CDR3 is TGCGCCAGCAGCTTGTCTGGTTTCGGGGGGCTGGGCTATGGCTACACCTTC. Protein: CASSLSGFGGLGYGYTF.

V and J are TRBV21-1 and TRBJ2-4; TRBD1 is the table's D call and was not checked against the DNA. TRBV21-1 is tagged as a pseudogene. The CDR3 contains 20 residues. The CDR3 loop reads CASSHREGTGVGRAKNIQYF. In DNA form, the CDR3 reads TGTGCCAGCAGCCATCGTGAGGGGACAGGGGTGGGTAGGGCCAAAAACATTCAGTACTTC.

The V gene is TRBV14, the J gene TRBJ1-2; weak D call: TRBD1 (5 bases). This CDR3 is built from 15 residues. V dropped 8 bases and J dropped 4 bases, with 20 bases sitting between them. The germline V gene has CDR1 SGHDN and CDR2 FVKESK. This CDR3 reads CASSRDLHQTYGYTF. The CDR3 bases are TGTGCCAGCTCTAGGGACCTCCACCAAACCTATGGCTACACCTTC.

The chain recombines TRBV5-5 with TRBJ1-5, with 10 bases identical to TRBD1. The CDR3 runs 15 residues. CDR1 and CDR2 (germline): SGHKS, YYEKEE (reference sequence). V lost 2 bases and J lost 2; bases outside the gene matches: 1. The CDR3 DNA follows: TGTGCCAGCAGCTTCGGGACAGGGGGCAATCAGCCCCAGCATTTT. Translation: CASSFGTGGNQPQHF.

This chain uses TRBV2 with TRBJ1-2; D ambiguous. Between the trimmed V and J ends, which lost 3 bases and 7 bases, there was a span of 12 bases. Germline loops: CDR1 SNHLY, CDR2 FYNNEI. CDR3 length equals 13 residues. CDR3 protein: CASSDLGRGGYTF. The CDR3 DNA is TGTGCCAGCAGTGACCTGGGGAGAGGTGGCTACACCTTC. Full variable domain (missing parts from reference TRBV2 and TRBJ1-2): EPEVTQTPSHQVTQMGQEVILRCVPISNHLYFYWYRQILGQKVEFLVSFYNNEISEKSEIFDDQFSVERPDGSNFTLKIRSTKLEDSAMYFCASSDLGRGGYTFGSGTRLTVV.

The rearrangement uses TRBV30 and TRBJ1-1; no clear D. The CDR3 is 11 amino acids. V lost 2 bases to trimming and J lost 5 bases, with 6 bases between them. CDR1 is GTSNPN, CDR2 SVGIG, per germline (reference sequence). In DNA form, the CDR3 reads TGTGCCTGGAGTCTGGGGACTGAAGCTTTCTTT. Amino acids: CAWSLGTEAFF. The entire variable domain, with the rest obtained from reference TRBV30 and TRBJ1-1, is as follows: SQTIHQWPATLVQPVGSPLSLECTVEGTSNPNLYWYRQAAGRGLQLLFYSVGIGQISSEVPQNLSASRPQDRQFILSSKKLLLSDSGFYLCAWSLGTEAFFGQGTRLTVV.

This rearrangement joins TRBV2 to TRBJ1-4, with D possibly TRBD1 on 6 matching bases. Between the trimmed V and J ends, which lost 2 bases and 8 bases, there was a span of 24 bases. The CDR3 is 18 residues long. Germline CDR1 SNHLY, CDR2 FYNNEI. CDR3 region: CASSEITSGRGPKEKLFF. For the CDR3, the DNA is TGTGCCAGCAGTGAAATTACATCTGGCAGGGGACCCAAAGAAAAACTGTTTTTT.

The chain carries TRBV27 and TRBJ1-1, with a possible D match to TRBD1 (5 bases). The CDR3 is 13 amino acids. In germline, CDR1 is MNHEY, CDR2 SMNVEV (reference sequence). Deletions cut 3 bases from V and 3 bases from J, with 8 bases between. The CDR3 DNA reads TGTGCCAGCAGTTTGGGGGTCCACACTGAAGCTTTCTTT. Translated: CASSLGVHTEAFF.

The chain links TRBV10-3 to TRBJ2-7; weak D call: TRBD1 (5 bases). The CDR3 covers 14 residues. Trimming took 3 bases from V and 2 from J, leaving 11 bases between them. Germline V gives CDR1 ENHRY, CDR2 SYGVKD. This chain's CDR3 is CAISEGALPYEQYF. CDR3 in DNA: TGTGCCATCAGTGAAGGGGCTTTGCCCTACGAGCAGTACTTC.

A few counts support this clone. This chain uses TRBV28 with TRBJ1-5; no clear D. The germline gives CDR1 MDHEN, CDR2 SYDVKM. V was clipped by 5 bases and J by 6 bases, with 11 bases between them. The CDR3 extends over 13 amino acids. The CDR3 loop reads CASSPDEVQPQHF. The CDR3 bases are TGTGCCAGCAGTCCAGACGAGGTTCAGCCCCAGCATTTT.

This chain's CDR3 is CASRPQVGRGNGYTF. The CDR3 DNA reads as TGTGCCAGCAGGCCCCAAGTGGGGCGCGGAAATGGCTACACCTTC. The genes are TRBV6-5 and TRBJ1-2, with D perhaps TRBD1 (5 bases). CDR1 MNHEY and CDR2 SVGAGI come from the germline V gene. Trimming pared 6 bases from V and 6 bases from J, leaving 20 bases between. The CDR3 length is 15 residues.

A remark on this clone: This CDR3 is also generated by other DNA sequences in the sample. The CDR3 spells CASSPGLRETQYF. CDR3 in DNA: TGTGCCAGCTCACCCGGACTCCGAGAGACCCAGTACTTC. This chain connects TRBV18 to TRBJ2-5; D possibly corresponds to TRBD2 (5 bases). Trimming removed 3 bases from V and 4 bases from J, with 9 bases in between. Germline V gene sequence: CDR1 KGHSH, CDR2 LQKENI. The CDR3 loop spans 13 amino acids.

This chain links TRBV2 with TRBJ2-3; 7 nucleotides match TRBD2. The CDR3 covers 14 residues. After removal of 8 bases from V and 3 bases from J, the junction contained 8 bases not matched to a gene. Germline values: CDR1 SNHLY, CDR2 FYNNEI. The CDR3 loop is CASWSSGFTDTQYF. The CDR3 nucleotides are TGTGCCAGCTGGTCTAGCGGCTTTACAGATACGCAGTATTTT.